This T cell receptor (beta chain) was recovered during a study of long-term antiretroviral therapy in people with HIV. This clone appeared a single time. It was in the United States that all participants with HIV were treated. At survey level, the immunoSEQ assay was run in its v3.0 version. The method was immunoSEQ multiplex PCR; TCRdb's version includes in-frame clones alone and lacks a portion of them. The sample includes roughly 28,000 clones, approximately 81% seen only once; the top ten take more than 7.5%. The V gene lost 1 base and the J gene lost 5 bases, with 11 bases spanning the gap. In germline, CDR1 is GTSNPN, CDR2 SVGIG (reference sequence). There are 13 residues in the CDR3.

The genes are TRBV30 and TRBJ1-2; tentative D call: TRBD1 (5 bases). Sequenced here: unsorted PBMCs, sampled 3 years after starting antiretroviral therapy. This receptor was identified in a man aged 40-49 years with HIV. The CDR3 loop reads CAWSENRMYGYTF. CDR3 nucleotide sequence: TGTGCCTGGAGTGAGAACAGGATGTATGGCTACACCTTC.